The next 13 T cell receptor beta chains were all read from a single sample in a study of T cells in Graves' hyperthyroidism and ophthalmopathy. Amplification of TCR beta CDR3 regions was performed using RNA transcripts as template. The HTBI primer set drove a first-round RT-PCR of the TCR CDR3. TCRdb called the multiplex PCR reads again in MiXCR, with one record for every CDR3 protein. The table lists approximately 640,000 distinct CDR3 sequences, 15% to 20% of them singletons. The sequenced material came from blood. These receptors all come from a woman aged 25 to 39 with Graves' hyperthyroidism.

The J gene is TRBJ2-1, the V gene TRBV6-1; D uncertain. The CDR3 extends over 12 amino acids. Per germline, CDR1 MNHNS and CDR2 SASEGT. Trimming removed 2 bases from V and 10 bases from J, with 9 bases in between. The CDR3 here is CASSEKPAEQFF. CDR3 DNA sequence: TGTGCCAGCAGTGAAAAACCCGCCGAGCAGTTCTTC.

At least ten counts were recorded for this clonotype. V gene TRBV7-9 combines with J gene TRBJ1-1; TRBD1 might be the D (5 bases). Germline V CDR1 and CDR2: SEHNR, FQNEAQ (reference sequence). The length of the CDR3 is 16 residues. The V and J ends lost 6 bases and 3 bases respectively, with 20 bases between them. CDR3 sequence: CASRGTLGDGDTEAFF. The CDR3 coding sequence is TGTGCCAGCAGAGGGACGCTGGGGGACGGTGACACTGAAGCTTTCTTT.

This clonotype turned up a few times. The chain has TRBV5-1 and TRBJ1-4; tentatively, D is TRBD1 (6 bases). CDR3 length equals 18 residues. Germline assignment: CDR1 SGHRS and CDR2 YFSETQ. Trimming stripped 0 bases from V and 2 bases from J, with 17 bases between. CDR3 residues: CASSLDPISDRTNEKLFF. The CDR3 DNA reads TGCGCCAGCAGCTTGGACCCTATATCCGACAGGACTAATGAAAAACTGTTTTTT.

This clonotype was recorded at least ten times. The rearrangement joins TRBV7-2 to TRBJ1-2, with D possibly matching TRBD1 (5 bases). Trimming cost V 1 base and J 5 bases, with 11 bases left between them. The CDR3 has 14 amino acids. Looked up from germline, CDR1 is SGHTA and CDR2 is FQGNSA. As DNA, the CDR3 is TGTGCCAGCAGCTTAGTCCACACAGGTTATGGCTACACCTTC. Its translation is CASSLVHTGYGYTF.

There are many counts of this clonotype. The chain has TRBV12-3 or TRBV12-4 and TRBJ2-2; weak D call: TRBD2 (6 bases). The CDR3 covers 17 residues. Trimming took 5 bases from V and 5 from J, leaving 21 bases between them. CDR3 DNA: TGTGCCAGCAGTCCCGGGACGTCAGGGAGGAGTACCGGGGAGCTGTTTTTT. The encoded protein is CASSPGTSGRSTGELFF.

This clonotype was counted many times. Written as DNA, the CDR3 is TGTGCCAGCAGCCCTTCGGACAGCGACACTGAAGCTTTCTTT. This translates into CASSPSDSDTEAFF. The V and J genes are TRBV11-3 and TRBJ1-1, with D maybe TRBD1 (6 bases). CDR1 SGHNT and CDR2 YENEEA come from the germline V gene. V dropped 5 bases and J dropped 3 bases, with 13 bases sitting between them. This CDR3 is 14 amino acids long. The variable domain in full, with the rest retrieved from reference TRBV11-3 and TRBJ1-1, is EAGVVQSPRYKIIEKKQPVAFWCNPISGHNTLYWYLQNLGQGPELLIRYENEEAVDDSQLPKDRFSAERLKGVDSTLKIQPAELGDSAVYLCASSPSDSDTEAFFGQGTRLTVV.

This clonotype was counted ten times or more. CDR3 DNA: TGCAGTGCTAGAGCGGGGGGTATTCGGAATTCACCCCTCCACTTT. It codes for CSARAGGIRNSPLHF. V usage is TRBV20-1 and J usage is TRBJ1-6; a possible D gene is TRBD1 (5 bases). Germline CDR1 DFQATT, CDR2 SNEGSKA (reference sequence). The CDR3 totals 15 residues. Trimming shortened V by 1 base and J by 7 bases, and 14 bases separated the two germline ends.

The chain couples TRBV28 to TRBJ2-1; 10 bases map to TRBD2. With V trimmed by 4 bases and J by 2 bases, 8 bases remained unmatched. The V gene's germline CDR1 is MDHEN and CDR2 SYDVKM. The CDR3 spans 17 residues. CDR3 in DNA: TGTGCCAGCAGTTCGCCCGCCACTAGCGGGACCTACAATGAGCAGTTCTTC. Translated, it gives CASSSPATSGTYNEQFF. The variable domain in full, completed from reference TRBV28 and TRBJ2-1, reads DVKVTQSSRYLVKRTGEKVFLECVQDMDHENMFWYRQDPGLGLRLIYFSYDVKMKEKGDIPEGYSVSREKKERFSLILESASTNQTSMYLCASSSPATSGTYNEQFFGPGTRLTVL.

There are a few counts of this clonotype. It may be a read error: a sequence one base away is much more abundant. The V gene is TRBV30, the J gene TRBJ2-1; TRBD2 aligns across 11 bases. The CDR3 sequence is 17 residues long. CDR1 and CDR2 from the germline V gene are GTSNPN and SVGIG (reference sequence). For the CDR3, the DNA is TGTGCCTGGAATTCCGTAGGACTAGCGGGTATCTACAATGGGCAGTTCTTC. This translates into CAWNSVGLAGIYNGQFF.

The sample holds many counts of this clonotype. This chain uses TRBV10-2 with TRBJ2-7; TRBD2 aligns across 7 bases. Trimming at V came to 0 bases and at J to 3 bases, leaving 2 bases not matched to a gene. Germline V gene data show CDR1 as WSHSY and CDR2 as SAAADI. The CDR3 spans 14 residues. The CDR3 DNA follows: TGCGCCAGCAGTGAGTCGAGGGACTACTACGAGCAGTACTTC. Amino acids: CASSESRDYYEQYF.

The chain carries TRBV11-2 and TRBJ2-4; 10 positions match TRBD2. The CDR3 is made up of 18 amino acids. Trimming took 1 base from V and 3 from J; bases not matched to a gene: 9. Per the germline V gene, CDR1 is SGHAT and CDR2 is FQNNGV. CDR3 DNA: TGTGCCAGCAGCTTAGGGACTAGCGGACTATTCCTCAAAAACATTCAGTACTTC. This sequence encodes CASSLGTSGLFLKNIQYF.

The chain joins TRBV7-2 to TRBJ2-4; possibly TRBD2 for D (5 bases). CDR1 is SGHTA, CDR2 FQGNSA, per germline. The CDR3 is 20 residues long. V lost 2 bases, J lost 0 bases, and 23 bases lay in between. The CDR3, as DNA: TGTGCCAGCAGCTTACAAATGACCCCTCGAGGGCATCTAGCCAAAAACATTCAGTACTTC. As protein: CASSLQMTPRGHLAKNIQYF.

This clonotype was picked up many times. The chain uses TRBV18 and TRBJ2-7; 7 nucleotides agree with TRBD1. Germline V gives CDR1 KGHSH, CDR2 LQKENI. The length of the CDR3 is 14 residues. The V segment lost 5 bases and the J segment 2 bases; nucleotides outside the gene matches: 6. The CDR3 here is CASSTAGGPYEQYF. The DNA for the CDR3 is TGTGCCAGCTCAACGGCAGGGGGACCCTACGAGCAGTACTTC.